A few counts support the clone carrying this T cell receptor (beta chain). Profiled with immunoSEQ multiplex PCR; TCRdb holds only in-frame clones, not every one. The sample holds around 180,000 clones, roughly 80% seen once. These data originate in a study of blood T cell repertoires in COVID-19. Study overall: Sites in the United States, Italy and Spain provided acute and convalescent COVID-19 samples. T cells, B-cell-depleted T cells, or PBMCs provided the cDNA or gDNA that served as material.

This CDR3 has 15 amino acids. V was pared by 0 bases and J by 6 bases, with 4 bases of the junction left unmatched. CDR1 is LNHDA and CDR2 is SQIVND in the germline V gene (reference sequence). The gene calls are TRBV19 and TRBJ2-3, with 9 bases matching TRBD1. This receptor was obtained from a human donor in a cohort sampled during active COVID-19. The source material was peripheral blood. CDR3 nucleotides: TGTGCCAGTAGTATAGATCGGACAGGGGCTGATACGCAGTATTTT. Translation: CASSIDRTGADTQYF.